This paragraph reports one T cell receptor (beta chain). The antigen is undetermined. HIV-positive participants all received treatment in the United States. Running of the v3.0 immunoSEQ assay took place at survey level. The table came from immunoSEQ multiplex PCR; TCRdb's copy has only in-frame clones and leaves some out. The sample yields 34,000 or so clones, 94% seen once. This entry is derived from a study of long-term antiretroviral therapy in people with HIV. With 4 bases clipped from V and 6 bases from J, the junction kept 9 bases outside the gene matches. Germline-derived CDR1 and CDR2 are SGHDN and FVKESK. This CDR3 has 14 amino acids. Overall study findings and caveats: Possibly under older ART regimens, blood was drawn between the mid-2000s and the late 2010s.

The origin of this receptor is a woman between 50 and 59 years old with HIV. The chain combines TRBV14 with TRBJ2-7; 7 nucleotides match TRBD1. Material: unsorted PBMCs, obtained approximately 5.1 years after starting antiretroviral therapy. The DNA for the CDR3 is TGTGCCAGCAGCCGACTACAGGGGTTAGGCGAGCAGTACTTC. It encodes CASSRLQGLGEQYF.